This T cell receptor (beta chain) derives from a study of molecular identifiers for immune sequencing clone quantification. About the research overall: Across replicate runs, RNA obtained from around 20,000 or 100,000 naive CD8 cells was divided into five, with four undergoing sequencing.

This clonotype was seen only a few times. Previously described methods and listed TCR primers were used for bulk TCR libraries. TCRdb re-analysed the PCR reads in MiXCR, keeping a single row per CDR3 protein. This table has about 630,000 distinct CDR3 sequences, around 25% appearing once. Libraries used roughly 19,000 to 1,100,000 sorted naive CD8 T cells and 10%, 30% or 50% RNA input. CDR1 and CDR2 (germline): MNHEY, SMNVEV (reference sequence). The CDR3 extends over 12 amino acids. The V end lost 3 bases, the J end lost 7 bases, and 6 bases lay between the germline ends. The receptor was isolated from a human donor in good health. Some libraries in this study had Jurkat cell RNA spiked in. The V call is TRBV27, the J call TRBJ2-2; no firm D call. Sequenced sample: naive CD8+ T cells from blood, with Jurkat cell RNA spiked in. Subset indicated: FACS-sorted CD8+CD4-CCR7+CD45RA+ naive T cells. CDR3 sequence reads: CASSFIGGELFF. CDR3 nucleotides: TGTGCCAGCAGTTTCATAGGCGGGGAGCTGTTTTTT.